This T cell receptor (beta chain) was profiled in a study of cytomegalovirus exposure and HLA in healthy donors. PCR was performed using 60 Vbeta and 13 Jbeta primers. TCRdb keeps only in-frame clones here, not all; method: immunoSEQ multiplex PCR. Among approximately 150,000 clones listed, 77% were seen once. The CDR3 sequence is 14 residues long. From germline, CDR1 is SNHLY and CDR2 FYNNEI. Germline trimming cut 7 bases from V and 6 bases from J; bases unmatched to any gene: 7. Study-wide results and limits: An analysis that was carried out later associated about 17,000 TCR beta sequences with HLA alleles at 0.05 false discovery rate.

This clone was seen a handful of times. Its matching antigen is unknown. The origin of this receptor is a male donor in good health and CMV-seropositive. Sequencing was performed on PBMCs. The rearrangement joins TRBV2 to TRBJ1-5; 9 bases map to TRBD1. Written as DNA, the CDR3 is TGTGCCAGCAAGGGGACAGGGCCTTTTCAGCCCCAGCATTTT. It is translated as CASKGTGPFQPQHF.